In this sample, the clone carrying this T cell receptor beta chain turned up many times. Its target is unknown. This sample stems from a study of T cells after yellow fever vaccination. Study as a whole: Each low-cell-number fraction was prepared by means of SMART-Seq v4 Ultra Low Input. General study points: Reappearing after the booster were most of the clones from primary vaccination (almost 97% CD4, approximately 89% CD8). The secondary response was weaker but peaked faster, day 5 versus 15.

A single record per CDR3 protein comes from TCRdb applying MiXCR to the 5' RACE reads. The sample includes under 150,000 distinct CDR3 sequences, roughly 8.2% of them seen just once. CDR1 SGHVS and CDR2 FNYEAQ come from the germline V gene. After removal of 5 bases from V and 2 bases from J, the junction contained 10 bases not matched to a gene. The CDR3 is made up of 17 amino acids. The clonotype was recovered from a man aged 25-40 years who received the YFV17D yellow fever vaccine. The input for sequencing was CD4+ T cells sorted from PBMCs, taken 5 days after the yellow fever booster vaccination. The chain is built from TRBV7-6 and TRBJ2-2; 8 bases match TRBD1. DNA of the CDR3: TGTGCCAGCAGCCTAAGGACAGGGTCGAGAAACACCGGGGAGCTGTTTTTT. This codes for CASSLRTGSRNTGELFF. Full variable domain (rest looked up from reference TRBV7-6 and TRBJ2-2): GAGVSQSPRYKVTKRGQDVALRCDPISGHVSLYWYRQALGQGPEFLTYFNYEAQQDKSGLPNDRFSAERPEGSISTLTIQRTEQRDSAMYRCASSLRTGSRNTGELFFGEGSRLTVL.